The 21 T cell receptor beta chains below were found in one sample sequenced in a study of technical replicates of blood from a handful of donors (dated 2017 in TCRdb). The library was made by the immunoSEQ multiplex PCR assay. Imported from immuneACCESS, the table was reduced by TCRdb to in-frame sequences with V and J called. These copies leave out some clones; in studies compared against another copy, an unresolved V gene accounts for under half, and the cause of the remainder is not known. In all, the sample holds around 68,000 clones, and roughly 89% of those were seen once. Clones ranked in the top ten supply 0.37% of the sample. What was sequenced was T cells isolated from PBMCs. Receptors originate from a human donor in good health. Some clones in this sample may be carry-over from other donors' samples.

The V call is TRBV27, the J call TRBJ2-3, with TRBD1 identical over 9 bases. Germline loops: CDR1 MNHEY, CDR2 SMNVEV (reference sequence). CDR3 length equals 13 residues. J lost 4 bases, V lost 6 bases, and 2 bases had no gene match. Written as DNA, the CDR3 is TGTGCCAGCAGAGACAGGGGGGCAGATACGCAGTATTTT. It translates to CASRDRGADTQYF.

This clone has a single count. The genes are TRBV6-1 and TRBJ1-5; D gene unclear. CDR1 MNHNS and CDR2 SASEGT come from the germline V gene. This CDR3 spans 10 amino acids. Trimming took off 4 bases at V and 13 bases at J, with 8 bases between the two ends. The CDR3 protein is CASSGSFQHF. The CDR3 DNA sequence: TGTGCCAGCAGTGGTTCGTTTCAGCATTTT.

V gene TRBV15 combines with J gene TRBJ2-7, with D unresolved. The CDR3 is made up of 15 amino acids. V dropped 0 bases and J dropped 0 bases, with 9 bases sitting between them. The V gene's germline CDR1 is LNHNV and CDR2 YYDKDF (reference sequence). CDR3 DNA: TGTGCCACCAGCAGAGATCCTGGCAGCTCCTACGAGCAGTACTTC. This gives the protein CATSRDPGSSYEQYF.

The chain employs TRBV10-1 and TRBJ2-3; D is ambiguous. V was clipped by 3 bases and J by 3 bases, with 16 bases between them. The V gene's germline CDR1 is WNHNN and CDR2 SYGVQD (reference sequence). The CDR3 is made up of 16 amino acids. In nucleotides, the CDR3 is TGCGCCAGCAGTGATCGGAGCGCCCACATAACAGATACGCAGTATTTT. Amino acids: CASSDRSAHITDTQYF.

This chain uses TRBV7-9 with TRBJ2-6, with D hard to call. CDR1 is SEHNR and CDR2 is FQNEAQ in the germline V gene (reference sequence). Trimming pared 3 bases from V and 1 base from J, leaving 4 bases between. The CDR3 has 14 residues. This chain's CDR3 is CASSFLSGANVLTF. CDR3 nucleotide sequence: TGTGCCAGCAGCTTTTTATCTGGGGCCAACGTCCTGACTTTC. The full variable domain, rest sourced from reference TRBV7-9 and TRBJ2-6, is DTGVSQNPRHKITKRGQNVTFRCDPISEHNRLYWYRQTLGQGPEFLTYFQNEAQLEKSRLLSDRFSAERPKGSFSTLEIQRTEQGDSAMYLCASSFLSGANVLTFGAGSRLTVL.

The chain couples TRBV6-6 to TRBJ2-2; 10 positions agree with TRBD2. Unmatched junction bases numbered 8, after V lost 10 bases and J lost 0 bases. This CDR3 has 16 residues. Germline CDR1 and CDR2: MNHNY and SVGAGI (reference sequence). Here the CDR3 reads CATRTSGTSNTGELFF. The CDR3 DNA is TGTGCCACCCGAACTAGCGGGACCTCGAACACCGGGGAGCTGTTTTTT.

The genes are TRBV2 and TRBJ1-5, with TRBD1 as a possible D gene (6 bases). Trimming took 5 bases from V and 1 from J, leaving 9 bases between them. Germline V lookup: CDR1 SNHLY, CDR2 FYNNEI. The CDR3 is made up of 14 amino acids. Here the CDR3 reads CASSNGQSNQPQHF. The CDR3 coding sequence is TGTGCCAGCAGTAACGGACAGAGCAATCAGCCCCAGCATTTT.

V and J are TRBV5-5 and TRBJ1-2; D is possibly TRBD1 (6 bases). This CDR3 has 14 amino acids. Trimming removed 2 bases from V and 6 bases from J, with 14 bases in between. Germline V gene lookup returns CDR1 SGHKS and CDR2 YYEKEE (reference sequence). CDR3 residues: CASSLITGKHGYTF. CDR3 nucleotides: TGTGCCAGCAGCTTAATCACAGGGAAACATGGCTACACCTTC.

CDR3 in amino acids: CASSQEDGGIEAFF. DNA of the CDR3: TGCGCCAGCAGCCAAGAAGACGGGGGGATTGAAGCTTTCTTT. The chain recombines TRBV4-1 with TRBJ1-1; D perhaps matches TRBD1 (5 bases). Germline loops: CDR1 MGHRA, CDR2 YSYEKL. Deletions cut 0 bases from V and 7 bases from J, with 12 bases between. The CDR3 consists of 14 residues.

This clone was seen a single time. The chain joins TRBV7-3 to TRBJ2-1; 11 nucleotides align to TRBD1. V shed 5 bases, J shed 7 bases, and the junction held 7 bases outside the gene matches. The germline V gene has CDR1 SGHTA and CDR2 FQGTGA. The CDR3 contains 15 residues. CDR3: CASSQGQGAWNEQFF. The CDR3 nucleotides read TGTGCCAGCAGCCAAGGACAGGGGGCTTGGAATGAGCAGTTCTTC.

The genes are TRBV5-1 and TRBJ2-5; 13 bases line up with TRBD2. CDR1 and CDR2 (germline): SGHRS, YFSETQ. V shed 0 bases and J 3 bases; nucleotides not matched to a gene: 8. The CDR3 consists of 18 residues. The CDR3 protein is CASSLAGTSGMVEETQYF. The CDR3 DNA follows: TGCGCCAGCAGCTTGGCCGGGACTAGCGGGATGGTCGAAGAGACCCAGTACTTC.

This clone was detected only once. The gene calls are TRBV9 and TRBJ1-5, with 7 positions matching TRBD1. Per the germline V gene, CDR1 is SGDLS and CDR2 is YYNGEE. CDR3 length: 18 amino acids. The V gene end was trimmed by 0 bases and the J gene end by 0 bases; junction bases not matched to a gene: 9. DNA of the CDR3: TGTGCCAGCAGCGTAGGAGATGGGACAGTTTATAGCAATCAGCCCCAGCATTTT. Translation gives CASSVGDGTVYSNQPQHF. The full variable domain, in which reference TRBV9 and TRBJ1-5 provide the parts outside the CDR3, is DSGVTQTPKHLITATGQRVTLRCSPRSGDLSVYWYQQSLDQGLQFLIQYYNGEERAKGNILERFSAQQFPDLHSELNLSSLELGDSALYFCASSVGDGTVYSNQPQHFGDGTRLSIL.

The count of this clone is one. The chain links TRBV6-1 to TRBJ1-1, with a possible D match to TRBD1 (5 bases). Germline lookup yields CDR1 MNHNS and CDR2 SASEGT. This CDR3 is 14 amino acids long. V was pared by 1 base and J by 8 bases, with 14 bases between. The CDR3 loop reads CASSEGEGRVEAFF. For the CDR3, the DNA is TGTGCCAGCAGTGAAGGTGAGGGGAGGGTAGAAGCTTTCTTT.

In this sample, this clone turned up once. The chain couples TRBV11-3 to TRBJ1-1, with TRBD1 matching over 8 bases. This CDR3 comprises 14 residues. V gave up 5 bases and J gave up 4 bases; unmatched junction bases: 6. The germline CDR1 and CDR2 sequences are SGHNT and YENEEA. CDR3 in amino acids: CASSGDRPGTEAFF. The CDR3 nucleotides are TGTGCCAGCAGCGGGGACAGGCCGGGCACTGAAGCTTTCTTT.

The chain uses TRBV28 and TRBJ2-5; D perhaps matches TRBD2 (6 bases). V lost 3 bases and J lost 3, with 14 bases in between. Germline V gene lookup returns CDR1 MDHEN and CDR2 SYDVKM. This CDR3 region has 15 residues. CDR3 residues: CASSFGSLAKETQYF. The DNA for the CDR3 is TGTGCCAGCAGTTTCGGCAGTCTAGCGAAAGAGACCCAGTACTTC. The variable domain in full, completed from reference TRBV28 and TRBJ2-5, reads DVKVTQSSRYLVKRTGEKVFLECVQDMDHENMFWYRQDPGLGLRLIYFSYDVKMKEKGDIPEGYSVSREKKERFSLILESASTNQTSMYLCASSFGSLAKETQYFGPGTRLLVL.

This clone was seen once. The CDR3 spells CASSLGAPLETQYF. The CDR3 bases are TGTGCCAGCAGCTTAGGGGCCCCTTTAGAGACCCAGTACTTC. The V call is TRBV5-5, the J call TRBJ2-5; D is perhaps TRBD1 (5 bases). The CDR3 has 14 amino acids. Germline lookup yields CDR1 SGHKS and CDR2 YYEKEE (reference sequence). V was pared by 2 bases and J by 4 bases, with 12 bases between.

This clone was seen a single time. The V gene is TRBV19, the J gene TRBJ2-2; TRBD1 aligns across 9 bases. The CDR3 covers 15 residues. From germline, CDR1 is LNHDA and CDR2 SQIVND (reference sequence). With V trimmed by 4 bases and J by 4 bases, 4 bases remained unmatched. For the CDR3, the DNA is TGTGCCAGTAGTACCTGGACAGGGGTCACCGGGGAGCTGTTTTTT. Translation: CASSTWTGVTGELFF. Together with reference TRBV19 and TRBJ2-2, the CDR3 gives the full variable domain: DGGITQSPKYLFRKEGQNVTLSCEQNLNHDAMYWYRQDPGQGLRLIYYSQIVNDFQKGDIAEGYSVSREKKESFPLTVTSAQKNPTAFYLCASSTWTGVTGELFFGEGSRLTVL.

This clone was seen a single time. The chain couples TRBV19 to TRBJ2-7; TRBD2 is a possible D gene (5 bases). This CDR3 is 15 amino acids long. Germline V lookup: CDR1 LNHDA, CDR2 SQIVND (reference sequence). V was trimmed by 4 bases and J by 0 bases, leaving 13 bases between them. DNA for the CDR3: TGTGCCAGTAGTAGTTGGGTAGGGAGCTCCTACGAGCAGTACTTC. Protein sequence: CASSSWVGSSYEQYF.

The V and J genes are TRBV6-5 and TRBJ2-7; TRBD1 matches 9 bases. The V gene end was trimmed by 7 bases and the J gene end by 7 bases; junction bases not matched to a gene: 14. The CDR3 has 15 amino acids. The germline V gene encodes CDR1 MNHEY and CDR2 SVGAGI. The DNA for the CDR3 is TGTGCCAGCACCCCGCTTGGGACAGGGAATATGGAGCAGTACTTC. This gives the protein CASTPLGTGNMEQYF.

Written as DNA, the CDR3 is TGTGCCAGCAGCTTTGGACAGGGCGCCGAGCAGTACTTC. This encodes CASSFGQGAEQYF. This chain links TRBV11-3 with TRBJ2-7; 8 nucleotides align to TRBD1. CDR1 SGHNT and CDR2 YENEEA come from the germline V gene. The CDR3 runs 13 residues. V gave up 3 bases and J gave up 6 bases; unmatched junction bases: 4.

This clone was observed once. The rearrangement joins TRBV7-8 to TRBJ1-2; no definite D call. The germline V gene encodes CDR1 SGHVS and CDR2 FQNEAQ. CDR3 length equals 14 residues. Trimming cost V 1 base and J 5 bases, with 11 bases left between them. The CDR3 sequence: CASSLGNSLYGYTF. CDR3 DNA sequence: TGTGCCAGCAGCTTAGGAAACTCTCTATATGGCTACACCTTC. The full variable domain, in which reference TRBV7-8 and TRBJ1-2 provide the parts outside the CDR3, is GAGVSQSPRYKVAKRGQDVALRCDPISGHVSLFWYQQALGQGPEFLTYFQNEAQLDKSGLPSDRFFAERPEGSVSTLKIQRTQQEDSAVYLCASSLGNSLYGYTFGSGTRLTVV.